The 18 T cell receptor beta chains given below trace back to one sample, sequenced in a study of CD4+ T cells in melanoma. Assay used: immunoSEQ multiplex PCR; TCRdb lists only in-frame clones, some missing. The sample holds some 150,000 clones, about nine tenths seen once. The source is a human donor with melanoma.

This chain uses TRBV7-2 with TRBJ1-2; 7 bases agree with TRBD1. V lost 5 bases and J lost 8; bases outside the gene matches: 14. The CDR3 length is 15 residues. Germline-derived CDR1 and CDR2 are SGHTA and FQGNSA. DNA of the CDR3: TGTGCCAGCAGCCATCTAAAGACAGGGATAGACGGCTACACCTTC. Translating gives CASSHLKTGIDGYTF. The variable domain in full, with the rest retrieved from reference TRBV7-2 and TRBJ1-2, is GAGVSQSPSNKVTEKGKDVELRCDPISGHTALYWYRQSLGQGLEFLIYFQGNSAPDKSGLPSDRFSAERTGGSVSTLTIQRTQQEDSAVYLCASSHLKTGIDGYTFGSGTRLTVV.

The V and J genes are TRBV7-3 and TRBJ2-6; either TRBD1 or TRBD2 may supply D (5 bases each). V was cut by 2 bases and J by 0 bases, with 8 bases left in between. The CDR3 covers 16 residues. CDR1 and CDR2 from the germline V gene are SGHTA and FQGTGA. The CDR3 DNA follows: TGTGCCAGCAGCTTATCGAGGGGCTCTGGGGCCAACGTCCTGACTTTC. This gives the protein CASSLSRGSGANVLTF.

This clone was observed a single time. The chain joins TRBV6-5 to TRBJ1-1, with D perhaps matching TRBD1 (5 bases). There are 15 residues in the CDR3. Germline CDR1 MNHEY, CDR2 SVGAGI. V lost 0 bases to trimming and J lost 4 bases, with 12 bases between them. The CDR3 nucleotides read TGTGCCAGCAGTTACTCGACGGGGGGAACCACTGAAGCTTTCTTT. This translates into CASSYSTGGTTEAFF.

The rearrangement links TRBV6-4 to TRBJ2-1; 13 nucleotides align to TRBD2. Germline V CDR1 and CDR2: MRHNA, SNTAGT. V shed 4 bases, J shed 5 bases, and the junction held 2 bases outside the gene matches. The CDR3 loop spans 15 amino acids. The CDR3 here is CASSALAGGNNEQFF. The CDR3 DNA sequence: TGTGCCAGCAGTGCACTAGCGGGGGGGAACAATGAGCAGTTCTTC.

The chain links TRBV19 to TRBJ1-1; D gene uncertain. This CDR3 comprises 12 residues. The V gene's germline CDR1 is LNHDA and CDR2 SQIVND (reference sequence). The V gene lost 9 bases and the J gene lost 0 bases, with 8 bases spanning the gap. CDR3 protein: CASRKLNTEAFF. In nucleotides, the CDR3 is TGTGCCAGCCGAAAGTTGAACACTGAAGCTTTCTTT.

The chain is built from TRBV11-3 and TRBJ2-2, with 13 positions matching TRBD2. Per germline, CDR1 SGHNT and CDR2 YENEEA. The CDR3 is 18 amino acids. V was clipped by 1 base and J by 7 bases; unmatched bases: 9. DNA of the CDR3: TGTGCCAGCAGCTTAGCGGGCACTAGCGGGGGGGCCCACGGGGAGCTGTTTTTT. Protein: CASSLAGTSGGAHGELFF.

The chain has TRBV20-1 and TRBJ1-3; no clear D. V was trimmed by 6 bases and J by 2 bases, leaving 5 bases between them. Looked up from germline, CDR1 is DFQATT and CDR2 is SNEGSKA (reference sequence). This CDR3 spans 11 amino acids. The CDR3, as DNA: TGCAGTGCAGGCACTGGAAACACCATATATTTT. Translation: CSAGTGNTIYF.

The chain couples TRBV6-5 to TRBJ2-7; either TRBD1 or TRBD2 may fit D (5 bases each). V lost 4 bases and J 4 bases, leaving 8 bases between the germline ends. Per germline, CDR1 MNHEY and CDR2 SVGAGI. This CDR3 has 12 residues. CDR3 protein: CASSWDGYEQYF. CDR3 in DNA: TGTGCCAGCAGTTGGGACGGATACGAGCAGTACTTC.

This chain links TRBV6-1 with TRBJ1-2; a weak D match, TRBD1 (5 bases). Looked up from germline, CDR1 is MNHNS and CDR2 is SASEGT. This CDR3 spans 14 amino acids. V was trimmed by 6 bases and J by 6 bases, leaving 17 bases between them. CDR3 sequence (DNA): TGTGCCAGCAGCCCAGGGAGTACTTTCGATGGCTACACCTTC. Residues: CASSPGSTFDGYTF.

The chain employs TRBV27 and TRBJ2-5; TRBD1 is a possible D gene (5 bases). Deletions cut 1 base from V and 2 bases from J, with 14 bases between. The CDR3 is 16 amino acids. The germline V gene has CDR1 MNHEY and CDR2 SMNVEV (reference sequence). CDR3 sequence reads: CASSLWSPTGQETQYF. The CDR3 nucleotides are TGTGCCAGCAGTTTATGGTCCCCCACAGGTCAAGAGACCCAGTACTTC.

The V gene is TRBV5-5, the J gene TRBJ1-2; 8 bases are a match to TRBD1. The CDR3 is 15 amino acids. The germline gives CDR1 SGHKS, CDR2 YYEKEE (reference sequence). J gave up 0 bases and V 5 bases, and 6 bases lay outside the gene matches. DNA for the CDR3: TGTGCCAGCAGATCGACAGGGGCTACTAACTATGGCTACACCTTC. Encoded protein: CASRSTGATNYGYTF.

The rearrangement links TRBV5-6 to TRBJ1-2; D is unresolved. This CDR3 contains 14 residues. Per germline, CDR1 SGHDT and CDR2 YYEEEE. The V end lost 4 bases, the J end lost 2 bases, and 12 bases lay between the germline ends. The CDR3 loop is CASSDRGQNYGYTF. As DNA, the CDR3 is TGTGCCAGCAGCGACCGAGGGCAGAACTATGGCTACACCTTC.

This chain joins TRBV6-1 and TRBJ1-6; D call uncertain. Germline V lookup: CDR1 MNHNS, CDR2 SASEGT. CDR3 size: 11 residues. V was trimmed by 1 base and J by 14 bases, leaving 6 bases between them. The CDR3 spells CASSEGPSLHF. The CDR3 bases are TGTGCCAGCAGTGAAGGACCGTCCCTCCACTTT.

In its sample, this clone was seen a few times. This rearrangement joins TRBV18 to TRBJ1-2; a weak D match, TRBD1 (5 bases). In germline, CDR1 is KGHSH, CDR2 LQKENI. V was cut by 6 bases and J by 4 bases, with 18 bases left in between. The CDR3 is 15 residues long. The CDR3 here is CASSPDRLGIYGYTF. The CDR3 nucleotides are TGTGCCAGCTCTCCCGACAGATTGGGTATCTATGGCTACACCTTC.

This chain uses TRBV12-5 with TRBJ1-1; weak D call: TRBD1 (5 bases). Trimming took 7 bases from V and 4 from J, leaving 13 bases between them. CDR1 LGHNT and CDR2 FRNRAP come from the germline V gene. The CDR3 totals 13 residues. As DNA, the CDR3 is TGTGCTAGTGCCCTGGGGGGGATCACTGAAGCTTTCTTT. It codes for CASALGGITEAFF.

V is TRBV5-8 and J is TRBJ1-5; D remains unclear. The CDR3 is 15 amino acids. Trimming took 0 bases from V and 4 from J, leaving 11 bases between them. Germline assignment: CDR1 SGHTS and CDR2 YDEGEE. CDR3 loop: CASSLAGKNNQPQHF. DNA for the CDR3: TGTGCCAGCAGCTTGGCCGGGAAGAATAATCAGCCCCAGCATTTT.

The rearrangement links TRBV11-2 to TRBJ2-3; 9 bases line up with TRBD2. Germline values: CDR1 SGHAT, CDR2 FQNNGV. The CDR3 is made up of 16 amino acids. V shed 5 bases and J 5 bases; nucleotides not matched to a gene: 11. The CDR3 DNA follows: TGTGCCAGCAGCCCCAGGCCGCGGGGGGGAGGAGATACGCAGTATTTT. It encodes CASSPRPRGGGDTQYF. Using reference TRBV11-2 and TRBJ2-3 for the parts outside the CDR3, the full variable domain is EAGVAQSPRYKIIEKRQSVAFWCNPISGHATLYWYQQILGQGPKLLIQFQNNGVVDDSQLPKDRFSAERLKGVDSTLKIQPAKLEDSAVYLCASSPRPRGGGDTQYFGPGTRLTVL.

This chain connects TRBV19 to TRBJ1-1; maybe TRBD1 (5 bases). CDR3 length: 15 amino acids. CDR1 and CDR2 (germline): LNHDA, SQIVND (reference sequence). Trimming took off 8 bases at V and 4 bases at J, with 20 bases between the two ends. This CDR3 is CASGDLEGSGTEAFF. In DNA form, the CDR3 reads TGTGCCAGTGGCGACCTGGAGGGGTCTGGCACTGAAGCTTTCTTT.